This TCR beta chain is from a study of blood T cell repertoires in COVID-19. The protocol was immunoSEQ multiplex PCR, while the TCRdb copy is restricted to in-frame clones and leaves out a portion. The table includes around 180,000 clones, roughly nine tenths detected once. Germline CDR1 is SGHRS and CDR2 is YFSETQ. This CDR3 is 15 amino acids long. Trimming left V 2 bases short and J 5 bases short, with 14 bases between. Sequenced sample: peripheral blood. This sequence was found in a man aged 55 to 70 with acute or convalescent COVID-19. The chain combines TRBV5-1 with TRBJ1-5; D may be TRBD1 (5 bases). Here the CDR3 reads CASSFRGAADQPQHF. The CDR3 nucleotides read TGCGCCAGCAGCTTTAGGGGCGCAGCCGATCAGCCCCAGCATTTT.